These 9 T cell receptor beta chains originate from one sample sequenced in a study of T cells in Graves' hyperthyroidism and ophthalmopathy (dated by TCRdb to between 2018 and 2020). Libraries were prepared through multiplex PCR. The sample was run on an Illumina HiSeq 2000. The TCR beta CDR3 regions were amplified from the RNA transcripts. For the first round of RT-PCR on the TCR CDR3, the HTBI primer set was used together with the Qiagen OneStep RT-PCR kit. The raw public reads went through TCRdb reprocessing: fastp at Q25, MiXCR clone calling, in-frame beta chains kept. Rows merge per CDR3 protein into single entries with the most common DNA and genes. The sample table contains 300,000 to 350,000 distinct CDR3 sequences; only one count was recorded for 15% to 20% of them. The top ten hold 49% of the sample. The sequenced material came from blood. The receptor source for this set is a woman in her forties or fifties with Graves' hyperthyroidism.

This clonotype was detected many times. V gene TRBV2 combines with J gene TRBJ2-5; TRBD2 matches at 15 bases. CDR1 and CDR2 from the germline V gene are SNHLY and FYNNEI. This CDR3 has 15 amino acids. V shed 8 bases and J 2 bases; nucleotides not matched to a gene: 3. DNA of the CDR3: TGTGCCAGCGGACTAGCGGGGGGGGGGCAAGAGACCCAGTACTTC. This sequence encodes CASGLAGGGQETQYF.

In this sample, this clonotype turned up a few times. The chain links TRBV3-1 to TRBJ2-1, with 7 bases matching TRBD1. The germline CDR1 and CDR2 sequences are LGHDT and YNNKEL (reference sequence). Trimming cost V 3 bases and J 6 bases; bases outside gene matches: 14. CDR3 size: 17 residues. This chain's CDR3 is CASSQLLKRDRINEQFF. The CDR3, as DNA: TGTGCCAGCAGCCAGCTCCTCAAGAGGGACAGAATCAATGAGCAGTTCTTC.

As concerns this clonotype: Here the CDR3 omits its conserved ending phenylalanine or tryptophan, so a read error is the likely source. The V and J genes are TRBV3-1 and TRBJ2-5; D may be TRBD2 (5 bases). CDR3 size: 14 residues. Trimming pared 5 bases from V and 11 bases from J, leaving 21 bases between. Germline assignment: CDR1 LGHDT and CDR2 YNNKEL (reference sequence). The CDR3 loop is CASSNGVGRSGQYV. The CDR3 DNA sequence: TGTGCCAGCAGCAATGGGGTGGGCAGGTCGGGACAGTACGTC.

This clonotype was counted a few times. V usage is TRBV24-1 and J usage is TRBJ1-2; possibly TRBD1 for D (5 bases). The V gene's germline CDR1 is KGHDR and CDR2 SFDVKD. This CDR3 has 14 residues. V was cut by 2 bases and J by 5 bases, with 11 bases left in between. CDR3 loop: CATSDSTRQYGYTF. For the CDR3, the DNA is TGTGCCACCAGTGATTCCACCCGACAGTATGGCTACACCTTC.

This clonotype has at least ten counts. The chain's CDR3 is CASSFFGDNEQFF. DNA for the CDR3: TGTGCCAGCAGTTTTTTCGGGGACAATGAGCAGTTCTTC. V gene TRBV28 combines with J gene TRBJ2-1, with D maybe TRBD2 (5 bases). This CDR3 has 13 residues. Germline CDR1 MDHEN, CDR2 SYDVKM. Deletions cut 3 bases from V and 5 bases from J, with 8 bases between. The full variable domain, completed using reference TRBV28 and TRBJ2-1, is DVKVTQSSRYLVKRTGEKVFLECVQDMDHENMFWYRQDPGLGLRLIYFSYDVKMKEKGDIPEGYSVSREKKERFSLILESASTNQTSMYLCASSFFGDNEQFFGPGTRLTVL.

V is TRBV6-1 and J is TRBJ1-4, with a tentative D call TRBD1 (5 bases). CDR3 length: 14 residues. From germline, CDR1 is MNHNS and CDR2 SASEGT. Trimming shortened V by 3 bases and J by 7 bases, and 12 bases separated the two germline ends. The CDR3 nucleotides read TGTGCCAGCAGTGAGACAGTTTGGCCTGAAAAACTGTTTTTT. Translation: CASSETVWPEKLFF.

This clonotype was counted only a few times. The gene calls are TRBV5-4 and TRBJ2-1; 10 nucleotides align to TRBD2. This CDR3 comprises 15 residues. Per germline, CDR1 SGHNT and CDR2 YYREEE (reference sequence). V shed 3 bases, J shed 6 bases, and the junction held 6 bases outside the gene matches. CDR3 protein: CASSSGTSVPNEQFF. The CDR3 nucleotides read TGTGCCAGCAGCTCCGGGACTAGCGTCCCCAATGAGCAGTTCTTC.

The rearrangement joins TRBV2 to TRBJ2-7, with 7 nucleotides matching TRBD2. Trimming took 4 bases from V and 2 from J; bases not matched to a gene: 8. The germline V gene has CDR1 SNHLY and CDR2 FYNNEI. The CDR3 covers 15 residues. This CDR3 is CASSVEGGGAYEQYV. DNA of the CDR3: TGTGCCAGCAGTGTAGAGGGTGGGGGGGCCTACGAGCAGTACGTC.

Many counts were recorded for this clonotype. J is TRBJ1-5 and V is TRBV12-3 or TRBV12-4, with 8 bases aligning to TRBD1. V lost 5 bases to trimming and J lost 5 bases; unmatched junction nucleotides: 2. The CDR3 runs to 13 residues. The CDR3, as DNA: TGTGCCAGCAGTATGACAGGGGATCAGCCCCAGCATTTT. Translated: CASSMTGDQPQHF.